Listed below are T cell receptor beta chains from one sample, sequenced in a study of T cells after yellow fever vaccination. TCRdb passed the 5' RACE reads through MiXCR, listing each CDR3 protein once. Here the sample spans 500,000 to 650,000 distinct CDR3 sequences, roughly an eighth being singletons. Sequenced here: PBMCs, sampled on the day of the yellow fever booster vaccination. All receptors derive from a man between 25 and 39 years old who received the YFV17D yellow fever vaccine. CDR3s include the opening cysteine and the closing phenylalanine or tryptophan. D genes are given only for firm matches. Some rows have no size entry. The others give once, few or many, or a class for an expanded clone.

d_call,clone_size,v_call,j_call,cdr3_nt,cdr3_aa
TRBD2,many,TRBV7-8,TRBJ2-3,TGTGCCAGCAGCCTCCGACTAGCGGGAGTGACAGATACGCAGTATTTT,CASSLRLAGVTDTQYF
TRBD1,.,TRBV20-1,TRBJ1-6,TGCAGTGCTAGAATAGGGACAGTTGGTAATTCACCCCACCACTTT,CSARIGTVGNSPHHF
.,.,TRBV6-2/TRBV6-3,TRBJ2-1,TGTGCCAGCAGAGTACTAGGAGGGGGTCACAATGAGCAGTTCTTC,CASRVLGGGHNEQFF
TRBD1,.,TRBV6-5,TRBJ1-1,TGTGCCAGCAGTTACTCGACAGGGGTGAACACTGAAGCTTTCTTT,CASSYSTGVNTEAFF
.,.,TRBV6-1,TRBJ2-2,TGTGCCAGCAGCCCCACCTTCACTAGTCCCGGGGAGCTGTTTTTT,CASSPTFTSPGELFF
TRBD1,few,TRBV5-1,TRBJ2-1,TGCGCCAGCAGCTCTACAGGGGGGCGGGAGCAGTTCTTC,CASSSTGGREQFF
.,.,TRBV7-2,TRBJ1-1,TGTGCCAGCAGCTTAGTGGCGTATGGGAACACTGAAGCTTTCTTT,CASSLVAYGNTEAFF
.,few,TRBV12-3/TRBV12-4,TRBJ2-7,TGTGCCAGCAGTTACCAGCCCAACTACGAGCAGTACTTC,CASSYQPNYEQYF
TRBD2,.,TRBV10-3,TRBJ2-1,TGTGCCATCAGTGAGGGAGTAGCGGGAAATAATGAGCAGTTCTTC,CAISEGVAGNNEQFF
.,.,TRBV6-5,TRBJ2-5,TGTGCCAGCAGTCCCTCGGAGGGCCTCCGGGAGACCCAGTACTTC,CASSPSEGLRETQYF
.,.,TRBV28,TRBJ2-2,TGTGCCAGCAGGACCAGGGACACCGGGGAGCTGTTTTTT,CASRTRDTGELFF